The 18 T cell receptor beta chains below come from one sample, sequenced in a study of blood T cell repertoires in COVID-19. The table came from immunoSEQ multiplex PCR; TCRdb's copy has only in-frame clones and leaves some out. The sample lists 190,000 or so clones, 86% seen once, with 2.9% in the top ten. Sequencing used peripheral blood. The receptors stem from a woman younger than 45 with active or convalescent COVID-19.

V and J are TRBV7-8 and TRBJ2-7; 10 bases line up with TRBD2. Germline loops: CDR1 SGHVS, CDR2 FQNEAQ. This CDR3 spans 18 amino acids. J was trimmed by 0 bases and V by 5 bases; bases with no gene match: 13. This CDR3 is CASSKLPQTSGFSYEQYF. DNA for the CDR3: TGTGCCAGCAGCAAACTGCCCCAGACTAGCGGGTTCTCCTACGAGCAGTACTTC.

J is TRBJ1-1 and V is TRBV7-9; 10 bases match TRBD1. The CDR3 covers 14 residues. CDR1 and CDR2 (germline): SEHNR, FQNEAQ (reference sequence). With V trimmed by 5 bases and J by 5 bases, 5 bases remained unmatched. The CDR3 protein is CASSLTGGGTEAFF. CDR3 DNA: TGTGCCAGCAGCCTGACAGGGGGCGGAACTGAAGCTTTCTTT.

This clone was seen a few times. Here the CDR3 reads CASSESASGEDTQYF. The CDR3 region has the DNA TGCGCCAGCAGTGAGTCTGCTAGCGGTGAGGATACGCAGTATTTT. The chain couples TRBV10-1 to TRBJ2-3, with TRBD2 matching 7 bases. Looked up from germline, CDR1 is WNHNN and CDR2 is SYGVQD (reference sequence). J gave up 6 bases and V 0 bases, and 6 bases lay outside the gene matches. There are 15 residues in the CDR3.

In its sample, this clone was seen once. The chain joins TRBV24-1 to TRBJ2-7; 7 bases agree with TRBD1. This CDR3 has 13 residues. From germline, CDR1 is KGHDR and CDR2 SFDVKD. V shed 10 bases and J 4 bases; nucleotides not matched to a gene: 9. CDR3 DNA: TGTGCCACGTCCTCGGGACAGTTTTACGAGCAGTACTTC. Translating gives CATSSGQFYEQYF.

The rearrangement joins TRBV6-4 to TRBJ1-1; tentative D call: TRBD1 (6 bases). This CDR3 is 14 amino acids long. CDR1 is MRHNA, CDR2 SNTAGT, per germline. V was cut by 6 bases and J by 4 bases, with 15 bases left in between. The CDR3 is CASRTRGGGTEAFF. The DNA of the CDR3 is TGTGCCAGCAGGACAAGGGGGGGCGGCACTGAAGCTTTCTTT.

The V gene is TRBV24-1, the J gene TRBJ2-7, with 9 bases identical to TRBD1. J gave up 3 bases and V 5 bases, and 4 bases lay outside the gene matches. This CDR3 contains 14 residues. Per germline, CDR1 KGHDR and CDR2 SFDVKD. CDR3 sequence: CATSGDRGFYEQYF. The CDR3 DNA reads as TGTGCCACCAGTGGTGACAGGGGGTTCTACGAGCAGTACTTC.

The chain joins TRBV6-5 to TRBJ2-1, with 8 bases fitting TRBD2. J lost 8 bases, V lost 4 bases, and 10 bases had no gene match. Germline V gene data show CDR1 as MNHEY and CDR2 as SVGAGI. The CDR3 extends over 15 amino acids. The CDR3 sequence: CASSLAPGLGYEQFF. In DNA form, the CDR3 reads TGTGCCAGCAGTTTAGCGCCGGGACTAGGCTATGAGCAGTTCTTC.

Comment on this clone: This CDR3 is also generated by other DNA sequences in the sample. This chain links TRBV5-1 with TRBJ2-7, with 8 bases that match TRBD2. Per the germline V gene, CDR1 is SGHRS and CDR2 is YFSETQ. Trimming at V came to 4 bases and at J to 0 bases, leaving 6 bases not matched to a gene. This CDR3 spans 15 amino acids. The CDR3 reads CASSPTSASSYEQYF. CDR3 DNA: TGCGCCAGCAGCCCGACTAGCGCGAGCTCCTACGAGCAGTACTTC.

This chain connects TRBV28 to TRBJ1-1; D unclear. The CDR3 has 15 residues. Germline V gene lookup returns CDR1 MDHEN and CDR2 SYDVKM. Trimming took 4 bases from V and 8 from J, leaving 20 bases between them. This CDR3 reads CASSWGGYSPSEAFF. The CDR3 DNA sequence: TGTGCCAGCAGTTGGGGAGGGTATTCACCTTCCGAAGCTTTCTTT. Supplemented by reference TRBV28 and TRBJ1-1, the full variable domain reads DVKVTQSSRYLVKRTGEKVFLECVQDMDHENMFWYRQDPGLGLRLIYFSYDVKMKEKGDIPEGYSVSREKKERFSLILESASTNQTSMYLCASSWGGYSPSEAFFGQGTRLTVV.

V usage is TRBV27 and J usage is TRBJ1-4; the match to TRBD1 covers 10 bases. Per the germline V gene, CDR1 is MNHEY and CDR2 is SMNVEV (reference sequence). Germline trimming cut 6 bases from V and 7 bases from J; bases unmatched to any gene: 5. The CDR3 extends over 14 amino acids. CDR3 coding DNA: TGTGCCAGCAGGGGGACAGGGGCAGGTGAAAAACTGTTTTTT. The encoded protein is CASRGTGAGEKLFF.

The chain links TRBV7-2 to TRBJ2-1; 8 bases fit TRBD2. The CDR3 is 14 residues long. Unmatched junction bases numbered 11, after V lost 10 bases and J lost 6 bases. CDR1 is SGHTA, CDR2 FQGNSA, per germline. The CDR3 DNA sequence: TGTGCCATCAAGACTAGCGAGTCCATCAATGAGCAGTTCTTC. Translation: CAIKTSESINEQFF. Full variable domain (remainder filled in from reference TRBV7-2 and TRBJ2-1): GAGVSQSPSNKVTEKGKDVELRCDPISGHTALYWYRQSLGQGLEFLIYFQGNSAPDKSGLPSDRFSAERTGGSVSTLTIQRTQQEDSAVYLCAIKTSESINEQFFGPGTRLTVL.

Written as DNA, the CDR3 is TGTGCCAGCAGTGTGTCGGGGACTGGAAACACCATATATTTT. Amino acid sequence: CASSVSGTGNTIYF. The rearrangement uses TRBV2 and TRBJ1-3, with unresolved D. Deletions cut 4 bases from V and 2 bases from J, with 9 bases between. From germline, CDR1 is SNHLY and CDR2 FYNNEI. The CDR3 has 14 residues.

This chain connects TRBV18 to TRBJ1-2; D remains unclear. The CDR3 runs to 14 residues. The germline V and J ends were trimmed by 2 bases and 5 bases, with 12 bases remaining between them. The germline V gene has CDR1 KGHSH and CDR2 LQKENI. The CDR3 loop is CASSPTAVEYGYTF. The CDR3 DNA reads TGTGCCAGCTCACCAACGGCGGTGGAATATGGCTACACCTTC.

This clone came up once. The chain uses TRBV20-1 and TRBJ2-1, with unresolved D. Trimming cost V 3 bases and J 8 bases, with 14 bases left between them. The CDR3 has 13 amino acids. CDR1 is DFQATT, CDR2 SNEGSKA, per germline (reference sequence). This CDR3 reads CSASHRRGDEQFF. Written as DNA, the CDR3 is TGCAGTGCTAGTCACCGCCGCGGCGATGAGCAGTTCTTC.

The chain carries TRBV2 and TRBJ1-1; D remains ambiguous. CDR3 length: 13 amino acids. V was clipped by 4 bases and J by 1 base, with 7 bases between them. Germline values: CDR1 SNHLY, CDR2 FYNNEI. The CDR3 DNA is TGTGCCAGCAGTGTGGCAGAGAACACTGAAGCTTTCTTT. It translates to CASSVAENTEAFF.

The chain recombines TRBV24-1 with TRBJ2-5, with TRBD2 identical over 7 bases. CDR1 is KGHDR and CDR2 is SFDVKD in the germline V gene. The CDR3 extends over 17 amino acids. V trimming: 4 bases; J trimming: 5 bases; junction bases outside the gene matches: 15. CDR3 sequence (DNA): TGTGCCACCAGTGAAGCCCTGACTTCTAGCGGAGCGGAGACCCAGTACTTC. As protein: CATSEALTSSGAETQYF.

J is TRBJ2-3 and V is TRBV6-5, with 9 bases lining up with TRBD1. Germline lookup yields CDR1 MNHEY and CDR2 SVGAGI. The CDR3 length is 16 residues. V shed 1 base, J shed 2 bases, and the junction held 4 bases outside the gene matches. The CDR3: CASSYWGQGPTDTQYF. CDR3 nucleotides: TGTGCCAGCAGTTACTGGGGACAGGGTCCCACAGATACGCAGTATTTT.

The chain combines TRBV6-1 with TRBJ1-5; possibly TRBD1 for D (6 bases). The CDR3 consists of 15 residues. Per the germline V gene, CDR1 is MNHNS and CDR2 is SASEGT. V lost 3 bases and J lost 0, with 9 bases in between. The CDR3 spells CASSEGAVSNQPQHF. The CDR3 DNA reads as TGTGCCAGCAGTGAGGGGGCAGTTAGCAATCAGCCCCAGCATTTT.